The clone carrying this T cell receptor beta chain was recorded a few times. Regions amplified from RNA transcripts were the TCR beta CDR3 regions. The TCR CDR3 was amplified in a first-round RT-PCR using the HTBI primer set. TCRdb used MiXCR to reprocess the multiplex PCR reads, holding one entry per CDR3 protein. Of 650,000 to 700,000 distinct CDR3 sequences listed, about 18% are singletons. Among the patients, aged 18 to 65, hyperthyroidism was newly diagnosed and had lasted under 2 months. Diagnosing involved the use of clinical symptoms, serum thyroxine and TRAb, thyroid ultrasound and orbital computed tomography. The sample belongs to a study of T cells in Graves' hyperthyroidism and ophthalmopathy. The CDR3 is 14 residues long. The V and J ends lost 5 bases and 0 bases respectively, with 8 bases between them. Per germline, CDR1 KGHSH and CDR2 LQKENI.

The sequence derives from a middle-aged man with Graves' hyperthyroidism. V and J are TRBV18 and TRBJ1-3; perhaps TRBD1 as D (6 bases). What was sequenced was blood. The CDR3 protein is CASSRGGSGNTIYF. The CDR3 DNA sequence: TGTGCCAGCTCAAGAGGGGGCTCTGGAAACACCATATATTTT.